A single sample gave rise to the 18 T cell receptor beta chains below, sequenced in a study of CD4+ T cells in melanoma. Clones were read by immunoSEQ multiplex PCR, and TCRdb kept only the in-frame ones, dropping some. The sample holds about 9,100 clones, approximately 71% seen once. The sequenced sample consisted of cells from a culture (not recorded whether cultured in vitro). All receptors derive from a human donor with melanoma.

The chain is built from TRBV7-9 and TRBJ1-3, with a tentative D call TRBD1 (5 bases). Trimming pared 5 bases from V and 2 bases from J, leaving 13 bases between. The CDR3 contains 15 residues. Germline V gene lookup returns CDR1 SEHNR and CDR2 FQNEAQ (reference sequence). The CDR3 DNA sequence: TGTGCCAGCAGCCCGCCTGGGGACGCTGGAAACACCATATATTTT. Translating it yields CASSPPGDAGNTIYF.

This clone was seen only a few times. The V call is TRBV29-1, the J call TRBJ2-7; 8 nucleotides match TRBD1. The CDR3 consists of 13 residues. In germline, CDR1 is SQVTM, CDR2 ANQGSEA. Trimming cost V 6 bases and J 5 bases; bases outside gene matches: 9. The CDR3 loop reads CSVDRGDSDEQYF. The CDR3 nucleotides are TGCAGCGTCGACAGGGGAGACTCGGACGAGCAGTACTTC.

The rearrangement links TRBV15 to TRBJ1-4; possibly TRBD1 for D (6 bases). This CDR3 contains 14 residues. V gave up 5 bases and J gave up 3 bases, with 10 bases separating them. In germline, CDR1 is LNHNV, CDR2 YYDKDF (reference sequence). The CDR3 DNA sequence: TGTGCCACCAGCCGAGGGGGGTCTAATGAAAAACTGTTTTTT. Its translation: CATSRGGSNEKLFF.

This CDR3 reads CASSEGPGLGRAGQFF. For the CDR3, the DNA is TGTGCCAGCAGTGAAGGGCCGGGACTAGGGAGGGCGGGGCAGTTCTTC. The chain couples TRBV6-1 to TRBJ2-1, with 8 bases aligning to TRBD2. The CDR3 runs 16 residues. Germline V gives CDR1 MNHNS, CDR2 SASEGT. Losses at the gene ends were 1 base for V and 12 bases for J; bases not matched to a gene: 14.

This clone was recorded only once. The chain is built from TRBV5-4 and TRBJ2-1; 9 bases are shared with TRBD2. With V trimmed by 0 bases and J by 0 bases, 4 bases remained unmatched. Germline V gene data show CDR1 as SGHNT and CDR2 as YYREEE (reference sequence). The CDR3 totals 17 residues. In nucleotides, the CDR3 is TGTGCCAGCAGCTTGGGTAGCGGGGGATACTCCTACAATGAGCAGTTCTTC. Translated: CASSLGSGGYSYNEQFF.

The chain couples TRBV2 to TRBJ2-3; D gene ambiguous. Trimming removed 0 bases from V and 6 bases from J, with 13 bases in between. Germline lookup yields CDR1 SNHLY and CDR2 FYNNEI. This CDR3 is 15 amino acids long. The CDR3 here is CASSEAGPPGDTQYF. The CDR3 DNA follows: TGTGCCAGCAGTGAAGCAGGGCCACCCGGGGATACGCAGTATTTT.

This chain links TRBV7-2 with TRBJ1-2, with D maybe TRBD1 (5 bases). V dropped 4 bases and J dropped 0 bases, with 9 bases sitting between them. The germline gives CDR1 SGHTA, CDR2 FQGNSA. This CDR3 is built from 14 residues. As DNA, the CDR3 is TGTGCCAGCAGCTGGGGCGGGTCTAACTATGGCTACACCTTC. Its protein is CASSWGGSNYGYTF.

The chain combines TRBV6-5 with TRBJ2-5; D is perhaps TRBD1 or TRBD2 (5 bases each). Between the trimmed V and J ends, which lost 2 bases and 4 bases, there was a span of 11 bases. The CDR3 contains 14 residues. Looked up from germline, CDR1 is MNHEY and CDR2 is SVGAGI. The CDR3 region is CASSYGTAGETQYF. The CDR3 region has the DNA TGTGCCAGCAGTTACGGGACCGCGGGAGAGACCCAGTACTTC.

The DNA of the CDR3 is TGTGCCAGCAGCCCGCGGGGGAGAGAAGAGACCCAGTACTTC. Protein product: CASSPRGREETQYF. The V call is TRBV4-2, the J call TRBJ2-5; 7 bases map to TRBD2. The CDR3 runs to 14 residues. Germline values: CDR1 LGHNA, CDR2 YNFKEQ. Trimming removed 4 bases from V and 3 bases from J; junction bases left unmatched: 5.

The V and J genes are TRBV7-9 and TRBJ2-6; maybe TRBD1 (6 bases). Germline CDR1 SEHNR, CDR2 FQNEAQ (reference sequence). V dropped 3 bases and J dropped 4 bases, with 10 bases sitting between them. This CDR3 is 15 amino acids long. Here the CDR3 reads CASSFGGSGANVLTF. The DNA for the CDR3 is TGTGCCAGCAGCTTTGGGGGCTCAGGGGCCAACGTCCTGACTTTC.

The rearrangement links TRBV5-1 to TRBJ1-1, with 8 bases aligning to TRBD1. The length of the CDR3 is 15 residues. V lost 5 bases, J lost 3 bases, and 9 bases stayed unmatched. Germline V gene lookup returns CDR1 SGHRS and CDR2 YFSETQ. Written as DNA, the CDR3 is TGCGCCAGCAGGTCGGACAGGGTGAAGGACACTGAAGCTTTCTTT. It translates to CASRSDRVKDTEAFF.

In this sample, this clone turned up a few times. The J gene is TRBJ1-5, the V gene TRBV19; 9 positions match TRBD1. V lost 7 bases to trimming and J lost 0 bases; unmatched junction nucleotides: 4. The CDR3 sequence is 15 residues long. Germline loops: CDR1 LNHDA, CDR2 SQIVND (reference sequence). The CDR3 DNA reads TGTGCCAGTAAAGGACAGGGGATTAGCAATCAGCCCCAGCATTTT. Its translation: CASKGQGISNQPQHF. Variable domain in full (rest from reference TRBV19 and TRBJ1-5): DGGITQSPKYLFRKEGQNVTLSCEQNLNHDAMYWYRQDPGQGLRLIYYSQIVNDFQKGDIAEGYSVSREKKESFPLTVTSAQKNPTAFYLCASKGQGISNQPQHFGDGTRLSIL.

The chain employs TRBV27 and TRBJ1-6, with D perhaps matching TRBD1 (6 bases). The CDR3 consists of 15 residues. The V gene lost 8 bases and the J gene lost 7 bases, with 18 bases spanning the gap. Germline-derived CDR1 and CDR2 are MNHEY and SMNVEV (reference sequence). The CDR3 DNA reads TGTGCCAGCCGGGGACAAGCCCTACCGAATTCACCCCTCCACTTT. It specifies CASRGQALPNSPLHF.

This clone has more than one count but fewer than ten. The chain combines TRBV11-2 with TRBJ1-6, with a weak D call TRBD1 (5 bases). The V end lost 5 bases, the J end lost 8 bases, and 13 bases lay between the germline ends. The CDR3 extends over 14 amino acids. Looked up from germline, CDR1 is SGHAT and CDR2 is FQNNGV. CDR3 sequence (DNA): TGTGCCAGCAGCACCGGGACTAGGTATTCACCCCTCCACTTT. Translation: CASSTGTRYSPLHF. Filled out from reference TRBV11-2 and TRBJ1-6, the complete variable domain reads EAGVAQSPRYKIIEKRQSVAFWCNPISGHATLYWYQQILGQGPKLLIQFQNNGVVDDSQLPKDRFSAERLKGVDSTLKIQPAKLEDSAVYLCASSTGTRYSPLHFGNGTRLTVT.

This chain joins TRBV4-1 and TRBJ1-4; 7 nucleotides line up with TRBD1. This CDR3 region has 19 residues. Germline values: CDR1 MGHRA, CDR2 YSYEKL. V dropped 2 bases and J dropped 12; count of bases not matched to a gene: 24. CDR3 bases: TGCGCCAGCAGCCAACCGAAGGGGGCACCCCGGGAACCTGAATCGCAACTGTTTTTT. Encoded protein: CASSQPKGAPREPESQLFF.

This clone was counted a few times. The chain joins TRBV6-6 to TRBJ1-2; no clear D. Germline CDR1 MNHNY, CDR2 SVGAGI (reference sequence). This CDR3 is built from 12 residues. The ends were cut back, 7 bases at V and 6 bases at J, with 12 bases in the middle. The DNA of the CDR3 is TGTGCCAGCAAGGGAGGGAAGCATGGCTACACCTTC. It yields the protein CASKGGKHGYTF.

The chain recombines TRBV5-1 with TRBJ1-2; a possible D gene is TRBD1 (5 bases). Germline V lookup: CDR1 SGHRS, CDR2 YFSETQ. V was shortened by 4 bases and J by 6 bases, with 10 bases between the two germline ends. This CDR3 region has 12 residues. The CDR3 loop is CASSGGEDGYTF. DNA of the CDR3: TGCGCCAGCAGCGGGGGGGAGGATGGCTACACCTTC.

The chain recombines TRBV7-7 with TRBJ1-1; D is unresolved. Germline V gene lookup returns CDR1 SSHAT and CDR2 FNYEAQ (reference sequence). V lost 11 bases, J lost 1 base, and 20 bases lay in between. The CDR3 has 15 amino acids. The CDR3 coding sequence is TGTGCCCGGGAGATTGAAGGGATCGCGAACACTGAAGCTTTCTTT. This sequence encodes CAREIEGIANTEAFF.